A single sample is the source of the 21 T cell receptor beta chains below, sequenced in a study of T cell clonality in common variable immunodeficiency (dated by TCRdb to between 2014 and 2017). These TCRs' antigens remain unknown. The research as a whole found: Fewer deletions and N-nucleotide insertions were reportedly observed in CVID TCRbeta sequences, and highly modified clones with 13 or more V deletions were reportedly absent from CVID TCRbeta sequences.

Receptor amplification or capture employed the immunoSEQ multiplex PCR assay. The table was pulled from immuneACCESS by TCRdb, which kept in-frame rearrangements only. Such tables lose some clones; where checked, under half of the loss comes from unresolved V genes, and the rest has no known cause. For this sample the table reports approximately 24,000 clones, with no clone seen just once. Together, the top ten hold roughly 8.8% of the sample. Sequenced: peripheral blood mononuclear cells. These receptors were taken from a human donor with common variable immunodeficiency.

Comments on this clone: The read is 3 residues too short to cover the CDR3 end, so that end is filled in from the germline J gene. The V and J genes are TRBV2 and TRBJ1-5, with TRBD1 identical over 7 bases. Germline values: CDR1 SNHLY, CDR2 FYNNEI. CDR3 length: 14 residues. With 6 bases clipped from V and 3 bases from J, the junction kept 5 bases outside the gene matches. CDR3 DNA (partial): TGTGCCAGCAGAGGGGGGACAGTCAATCAGCCC. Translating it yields CASRGGTVNQP. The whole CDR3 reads CASRGGTVNQPQHF.

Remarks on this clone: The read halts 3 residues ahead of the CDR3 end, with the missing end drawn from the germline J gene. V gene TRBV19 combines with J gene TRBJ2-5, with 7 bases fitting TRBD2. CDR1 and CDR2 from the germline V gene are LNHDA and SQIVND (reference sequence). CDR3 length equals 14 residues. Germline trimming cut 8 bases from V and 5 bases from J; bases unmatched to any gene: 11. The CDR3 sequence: CASSPRGVRETQYF. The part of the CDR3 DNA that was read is TGTGCCAGTTCCCCCCGGGGGGTGAGGGAGACC.

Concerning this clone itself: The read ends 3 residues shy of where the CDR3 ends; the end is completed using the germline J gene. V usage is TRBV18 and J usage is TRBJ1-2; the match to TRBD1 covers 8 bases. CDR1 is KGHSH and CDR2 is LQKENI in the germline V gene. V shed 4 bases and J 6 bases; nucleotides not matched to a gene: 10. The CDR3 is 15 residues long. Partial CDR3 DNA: TGTGCCAGCTCACTCCCCGGACAGGGTAGTAATGGC. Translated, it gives CASSLPGQGSNG. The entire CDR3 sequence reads CASSLPGQGSNGYTF.

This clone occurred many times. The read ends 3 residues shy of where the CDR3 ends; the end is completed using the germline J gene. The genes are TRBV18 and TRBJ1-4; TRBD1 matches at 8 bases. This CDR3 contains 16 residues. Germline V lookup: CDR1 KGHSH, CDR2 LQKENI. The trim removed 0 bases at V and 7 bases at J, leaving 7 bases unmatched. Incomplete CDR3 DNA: TGTGCCAGCTCACCACCATCCCAGGGGGCGGGTGAAAAA. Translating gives CASSPPSQGAGEK. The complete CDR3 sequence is CASSPPSQGAGEKLFF. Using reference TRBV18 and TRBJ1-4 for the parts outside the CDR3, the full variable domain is NAGVMQNPRHLVRRRGQEARLRCSPMKGHSHVYWYRQLPEEGLKFMVYLQKENIIDESGMPKERFSAEFPKEGPSILRIQQVVRGDSAAYFCASSPPSQGAGEKLFFGSGTQLSVL.

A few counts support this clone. CDR3 bases read: TGTGCCAGCTCACCCCCTGGGACAGGGGTTCAGCCC. Translating it yields CASSPPGTGVQP. The CDR3, in full, reads CASSPPGTGVQPQHF. The chain recombines TRBV18 with TRBJ1-5, with TRBD1 identical over 10 bases. Read sequence stops 3 residues before the CDR3 end, and the germline J gene provides the missing end. J lost 6 bases, V lost 3 bases, and 5 bases had no gene match. This CDR3 comprises 15 residues. Germline V gives CDR1 KGHSH, CDR2 LQKENI.

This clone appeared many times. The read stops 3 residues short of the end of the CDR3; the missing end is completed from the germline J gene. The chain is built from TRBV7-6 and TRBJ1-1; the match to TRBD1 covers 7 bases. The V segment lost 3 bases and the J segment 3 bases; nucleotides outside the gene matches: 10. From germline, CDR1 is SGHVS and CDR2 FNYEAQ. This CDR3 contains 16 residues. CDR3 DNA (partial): TGTGCCAGCAGCTTTCGGGGGACAGCTCAAGACACTGAA. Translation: CASSFRGTAQDTE. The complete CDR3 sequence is CASSFRGTAQDTEAFF.

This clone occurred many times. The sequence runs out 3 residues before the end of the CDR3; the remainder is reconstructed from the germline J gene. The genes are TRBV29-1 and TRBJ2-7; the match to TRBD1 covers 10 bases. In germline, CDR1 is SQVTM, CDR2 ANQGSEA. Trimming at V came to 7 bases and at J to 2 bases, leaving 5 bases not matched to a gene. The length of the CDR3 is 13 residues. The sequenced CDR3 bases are TGCAGCGCATCCGGGACAGGGGCCTACGAG. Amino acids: CSASGTGAYE. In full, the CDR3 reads CSASGTGAYEQYF.

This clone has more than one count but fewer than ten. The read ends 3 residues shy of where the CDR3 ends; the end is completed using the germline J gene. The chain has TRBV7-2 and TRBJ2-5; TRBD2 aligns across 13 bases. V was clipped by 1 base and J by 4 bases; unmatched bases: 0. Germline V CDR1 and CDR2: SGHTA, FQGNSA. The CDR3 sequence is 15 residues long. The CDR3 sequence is CASSLGTSGRETQYF. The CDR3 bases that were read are TGTGCCAGCAGCTTAGGGACTAGCGGGAGAGAGACC.

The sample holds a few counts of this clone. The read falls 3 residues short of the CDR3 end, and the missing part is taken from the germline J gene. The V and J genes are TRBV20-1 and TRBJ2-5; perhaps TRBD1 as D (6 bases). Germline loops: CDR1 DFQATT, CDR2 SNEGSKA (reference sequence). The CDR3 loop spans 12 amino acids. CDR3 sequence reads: CSARRTEDTQYF. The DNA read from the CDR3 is TGCAGTGCTAGAAGGACAGAGGATACC.

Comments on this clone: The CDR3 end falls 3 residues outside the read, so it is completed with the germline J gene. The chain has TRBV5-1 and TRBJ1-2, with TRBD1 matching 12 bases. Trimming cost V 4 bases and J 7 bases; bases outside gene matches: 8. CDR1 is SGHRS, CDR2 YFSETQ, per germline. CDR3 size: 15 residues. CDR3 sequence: CASSLNRDRGPGYTF. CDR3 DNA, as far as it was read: TGCGCCAGCAGCCTGAACCGGGACAGGGGGCCTGGC. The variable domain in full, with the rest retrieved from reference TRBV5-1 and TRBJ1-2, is KAGVTQTPRYLIKTRGQQVTLSCSPISGHRSVSWYQQTPGQGLQFLFEYFSETQRNKGNFPGRFSGRQFSNSRSEMNVSTLELGDSALYLCASSLNRDRGPGYTFGSGTRLTVV.

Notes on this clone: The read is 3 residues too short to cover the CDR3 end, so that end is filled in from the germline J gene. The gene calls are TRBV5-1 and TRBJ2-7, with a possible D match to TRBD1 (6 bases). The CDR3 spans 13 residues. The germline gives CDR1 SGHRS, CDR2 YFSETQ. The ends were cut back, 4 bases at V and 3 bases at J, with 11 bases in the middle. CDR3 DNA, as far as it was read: TGCGCCAGCAGCACGACAGGAAACTACGAG. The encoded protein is CASSTTGNYE. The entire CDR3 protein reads CASSTTGNYEQYF.

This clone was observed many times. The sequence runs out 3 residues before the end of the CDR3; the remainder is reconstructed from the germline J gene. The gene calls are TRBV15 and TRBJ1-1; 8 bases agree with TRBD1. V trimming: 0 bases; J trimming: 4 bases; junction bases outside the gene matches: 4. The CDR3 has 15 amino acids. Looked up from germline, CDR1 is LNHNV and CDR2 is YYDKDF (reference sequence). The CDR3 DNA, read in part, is TGTGCCACCAGCAGAGACAGGGGGCCGGGCACTGAA. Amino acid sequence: CATSRDRGPGTE. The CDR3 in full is CATSRDRGPGTEAFF.

The part of the CDR3 DNA that was read is TGTGCCAGCAGCTTAGGGTCAGGGAAAACCAGTGAA. Translation gives CASSLGSGKTSE. The full CDR3 is CASSLGSGKTSEAFF. This chain links TRBV7-2 with TRBJ1-1, with D maybe TRBD1 (5 bases). Read coverage stops 3 residues before the CDR3 terminus; the germline J gene supplies the remainder. Germline values: CDR1 SGHTA, CDR2 FQGNSA. V gave up 1 base and J gave up 7 bases, with 16 bases separating them. The CDR3 length is 15 residues.

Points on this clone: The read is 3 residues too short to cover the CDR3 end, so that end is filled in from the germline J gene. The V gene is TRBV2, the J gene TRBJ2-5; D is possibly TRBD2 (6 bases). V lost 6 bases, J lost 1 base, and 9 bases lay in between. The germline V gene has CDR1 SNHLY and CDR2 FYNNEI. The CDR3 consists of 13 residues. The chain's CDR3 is CASSRDFQETQYF. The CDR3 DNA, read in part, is TGTGCCAGCAGCCGGGACTTCCAAGAGACC.

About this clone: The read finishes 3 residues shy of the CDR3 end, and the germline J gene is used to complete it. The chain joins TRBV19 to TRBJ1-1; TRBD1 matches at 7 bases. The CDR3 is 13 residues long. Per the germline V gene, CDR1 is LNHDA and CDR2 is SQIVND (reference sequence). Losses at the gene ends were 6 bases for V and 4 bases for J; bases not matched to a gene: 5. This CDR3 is CASSEGAGTEAFF. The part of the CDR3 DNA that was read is TGTGCCAGTAGCGAGGGGGCTGGCACTGAA.

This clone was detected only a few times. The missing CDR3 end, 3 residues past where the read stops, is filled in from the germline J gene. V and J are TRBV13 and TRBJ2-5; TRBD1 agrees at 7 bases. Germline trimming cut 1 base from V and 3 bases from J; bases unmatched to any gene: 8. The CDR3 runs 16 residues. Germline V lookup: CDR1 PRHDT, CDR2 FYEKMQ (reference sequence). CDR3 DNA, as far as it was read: TGTGCCAGCAGCTTAGCTACGGGCAGGGGGAAAGAGACC. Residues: CASSLATGRGKET. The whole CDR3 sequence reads CASSLATGRGKETQYF.

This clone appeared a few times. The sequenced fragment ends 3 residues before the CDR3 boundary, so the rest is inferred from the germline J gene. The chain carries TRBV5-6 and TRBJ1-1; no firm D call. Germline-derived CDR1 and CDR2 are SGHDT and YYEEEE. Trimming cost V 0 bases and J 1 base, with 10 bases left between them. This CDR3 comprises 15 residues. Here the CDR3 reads CASSLAGMWNTEAFF. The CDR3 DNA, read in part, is TGTGCCAGCAGCTTGGCCGGTATGTGGAACACTGAA.

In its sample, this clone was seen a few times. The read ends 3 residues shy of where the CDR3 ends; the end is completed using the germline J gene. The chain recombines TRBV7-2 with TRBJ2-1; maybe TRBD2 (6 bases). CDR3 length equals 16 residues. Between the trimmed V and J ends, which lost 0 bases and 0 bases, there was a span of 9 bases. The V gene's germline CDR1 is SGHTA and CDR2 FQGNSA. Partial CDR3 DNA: TGTGCCAGCAGCTTAGCTCTGACTAGCTCCTACAATGAG. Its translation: CASSLALTSSYNE. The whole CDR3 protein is CASSLALTSSYNEQFF. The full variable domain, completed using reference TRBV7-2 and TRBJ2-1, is GAGVSQSPSNKVTEKGKDVELRCDPISGHTALYWYRQSLGQGLEFLIYFQGNSAPDKSGLPSDRFSAERTGGSVSTLTIQRTQQEDSAVYLCASSLALTSSYNEQFFGPGTRLTVL.

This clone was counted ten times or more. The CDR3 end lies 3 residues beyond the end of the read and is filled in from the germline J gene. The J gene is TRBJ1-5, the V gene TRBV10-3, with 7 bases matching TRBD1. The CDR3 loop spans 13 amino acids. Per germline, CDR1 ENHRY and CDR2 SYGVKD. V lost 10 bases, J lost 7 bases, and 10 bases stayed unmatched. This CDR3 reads CASHAGGHQPQHF. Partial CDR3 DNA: TGTGCCAGTCATGCAGGGGGTCACCAGCCC.

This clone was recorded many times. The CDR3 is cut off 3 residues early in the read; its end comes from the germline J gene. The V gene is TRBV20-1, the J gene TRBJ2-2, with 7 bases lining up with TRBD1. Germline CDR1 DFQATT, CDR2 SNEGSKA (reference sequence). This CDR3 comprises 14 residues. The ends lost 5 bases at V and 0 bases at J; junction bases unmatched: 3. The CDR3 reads CSAGQVTNTGELFF. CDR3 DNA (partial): TGCAGTGCTGGACAGGTTACGAACACCGGGGAG.

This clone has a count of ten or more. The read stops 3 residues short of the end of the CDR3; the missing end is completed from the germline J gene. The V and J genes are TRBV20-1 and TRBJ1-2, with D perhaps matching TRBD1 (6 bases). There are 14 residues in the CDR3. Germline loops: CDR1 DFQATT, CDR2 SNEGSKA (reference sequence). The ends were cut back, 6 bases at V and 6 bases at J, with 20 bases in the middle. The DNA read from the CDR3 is TGCAGTGCCCAAGCTACAGGGAGATTCGATGGC. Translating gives CSAQATGRFDG. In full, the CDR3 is CSAQATGRFDGYTF.